This T cell receptor beta chain was retrieved from a study of shared T cell receptors in the human thymus. The CDR3 has 18 residues. The trim removed 4 bases at V and 5 bases at J, leaving 13 bases unmatched. CDR1 and CDR2 from the germline V gene are MNHEY and SMNVEV (reference sequence). The method was immunoSEQ multiplex PCR; TCRdb's version includes in-frame clones alone and lacks a portion of them. The sample contains around 730,000 clones, roughly 88% of which appear only once. This sample was shared with a second study, whose subject was human thymus T cells. That paper states: Healthy Finnish infants undergoing corrective surgery for congenital heart defects provided the donor material. During corrective heart surgery, resections were taken, and the thymus tissue came from them.

The specimen was thymocytes. This TCR was sampled from a girl in the first two years of life with a congenital heart defect. The rearrangement joins TRBV27 to TRBJ2-2; 10 positions agree with TRBD1. The CDR3 protein is CASSCGPPDRGSTGELFF. The CDR3 DNA sequence: TGTGCCAGCAGTTGTGGGCCCCCGGACAGGGGGTCAACCGGGGAGCTGTTTTTT.